This T cell receptor beta chain was identified during a study of shared T cell receptors in the human thymus. Sequencing was performed with immunoSEQ multiplex PCR; in TCRdb, only in-frame clones are kept and a portion is missing. The sample contains under 850,000 clones, roughly 90% of which appear only once. A further study also used this sample, focusing on human thymus T cells. That investigation notes: An apparent bias in V and J gene usage was seen in thymic and blood repertoires.

The sequenced material came from thymocytes. This clonotype was sampled from a boy under two years old with a congenital heart defect.

The CDR3 here is CASSRLAGELFF. The CDR3 bases are TGTGCCAGCAGCCGACTAGCCGGGGAGCTGTTTTTT. This chain uses TRBV14 with TRBJ2-2; D is possibly TRBD2 (6 bases). CDR1 SGHDN and CDR2 FVKESK come from the germline V gene. V lost 4 bases, J lost 6 bases, and 6 bases lay in between. The CDR3 contains 12 residues.